The entry below gives a single TCR beta chain sequence along with its context. The antigen is not known. The TCR beta CDR3 regions underwent amplification from RNA transcripts. First-round RT-PCR relied on HTBI primers, and a second-round multiplex PCR came next. TCRdb redid the calling of the multiplex PCR reads with MiXCR, one entry per CDR3 protein. The sample lists approximately 640,000 distinct CDR3 sequences; roughly 39% were seen once. Where ophthalmopathy was present, donors had moderate-to-severe activity, CAS ≥3, NOSPECS ≥4 and duration under 3 months. PBMCs came from over 9.5 ml of fresh peripheral blood. From germline, CDR1 is SGHAT and CDR2 FQNNGV. The CDR3 totals 18 residues. This sample is part of a study of Graves' ophthalmopathy and Graves' hyperthyroidism. Points from the study as a whole: Also, most clonotypes expanded in the thyroid above 0.001 frequency appeared in blood. Ophthalmopathy and stable hyperthyroidism were discriminated by a 13-signature model, with about 90% sensitivity and 65% to 83% specificity.

The receptor was isolated from an adult man with Graves' ophthalmopathy. The sample was peripheral blood. The chain is built from TRBV11-2 and TRBJ1-5; D is perhaps TRBD1 (5 bases). The CDR3 DNA is TGTGCTAGTGGTTTGGTCCCCCTGGGGGGGATAAGCAATCAGCCCCAGCATTTT. Its protein is CASGLVPLGGISNQPQHF.